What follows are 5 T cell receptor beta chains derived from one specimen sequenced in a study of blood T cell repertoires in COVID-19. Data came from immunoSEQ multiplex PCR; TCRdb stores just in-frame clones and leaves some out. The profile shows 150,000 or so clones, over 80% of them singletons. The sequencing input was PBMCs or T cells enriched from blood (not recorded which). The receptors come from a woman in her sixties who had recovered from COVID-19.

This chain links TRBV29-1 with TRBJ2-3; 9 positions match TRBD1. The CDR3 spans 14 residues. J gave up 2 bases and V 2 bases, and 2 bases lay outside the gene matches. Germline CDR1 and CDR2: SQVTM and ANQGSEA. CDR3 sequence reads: CSVERDRATDTQYF. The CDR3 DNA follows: TGCAGCGTTGAAAGGGACAGGGCCACAGATACGCAGTATTTT.

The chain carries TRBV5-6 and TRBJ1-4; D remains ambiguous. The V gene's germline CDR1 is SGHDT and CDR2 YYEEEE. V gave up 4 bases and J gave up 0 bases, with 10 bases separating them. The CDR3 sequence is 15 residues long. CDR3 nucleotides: TGTGCCAGCAGCCGAGCCGGGACAACTAATGAAAAACTGTTTTTT. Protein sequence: CASSRAGTTNEKLFF.

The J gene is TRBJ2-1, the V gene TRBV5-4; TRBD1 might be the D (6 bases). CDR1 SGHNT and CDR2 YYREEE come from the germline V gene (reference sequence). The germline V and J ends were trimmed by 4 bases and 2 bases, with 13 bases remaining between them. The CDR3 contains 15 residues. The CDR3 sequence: CASSGDTITYNEQFF. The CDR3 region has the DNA TGTGCCAGCAGCGGGGACACCATTACCTACAATGAGCAGTTCTTC.

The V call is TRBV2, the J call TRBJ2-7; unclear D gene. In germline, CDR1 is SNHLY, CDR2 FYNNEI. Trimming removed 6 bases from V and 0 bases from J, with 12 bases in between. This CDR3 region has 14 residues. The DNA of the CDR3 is TGTGCCAGCAGCCCTAAGCCAAGCTCCTACGAGCAGTACTTC. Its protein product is CASSPKPSSYEQYF. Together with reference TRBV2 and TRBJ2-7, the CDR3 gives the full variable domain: EPEVTQTPSHQVTQMGQEVILRCVPISNHLYFYWYRQILGQKVEFLVSFYNNEISEKSEIFDDQFSVERPDGSNFTLKIRSTKLEDSAMYFCASSPKPSSYEQYFGPGTRLTVT.

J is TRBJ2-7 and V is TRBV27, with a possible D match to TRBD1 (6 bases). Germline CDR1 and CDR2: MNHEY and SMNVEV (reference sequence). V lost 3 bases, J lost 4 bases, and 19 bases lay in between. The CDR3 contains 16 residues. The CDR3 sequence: CASSFLDRTGTYEQYF. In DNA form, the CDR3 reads TGTGCCAGCAGTTTTCTTGACAGGACGGGCACTTACGAGCAGTACTTC.